This TCR beta chain came from a study of T cell clones after liver transplantation. Looking at the study overall: Pre-transplant mixed lymphocyte reactions yielded third-party-reactive TCRbeta sequences as comparators for graft-donor-reactive sequences. Patients counted as tolerant after at least one year off all immunosuppression, enzymes not exceeding twice normal.

Method: immunoSEQ multiplex PCR; TCRdb's copy keeps in-frame clones and lacks some. Here the sample spans fewer than 70,000 clones, 71% being singletons. J gave up 0 bases and V 8 bases, and 8 bases lay outside the gene matches. Germline loops: CDR1 SNHLY, CDR2 FYNNEI. The CDR3 runs 16 residues. The TCR originated in a human donor who received a liver transplant. The genes are TRBV2 and TRBJ1-3; TRBD1 matches at 9 bases. The sample consisted of CD4+ T cells from blood, taken before liver transplant. CDR3 bases: TGTGCCAGCGGCGGACAGGGGTTAATCTCTGGAAACACCATATATTTT. Amino acids: CASGGQGLISGNTIYF.